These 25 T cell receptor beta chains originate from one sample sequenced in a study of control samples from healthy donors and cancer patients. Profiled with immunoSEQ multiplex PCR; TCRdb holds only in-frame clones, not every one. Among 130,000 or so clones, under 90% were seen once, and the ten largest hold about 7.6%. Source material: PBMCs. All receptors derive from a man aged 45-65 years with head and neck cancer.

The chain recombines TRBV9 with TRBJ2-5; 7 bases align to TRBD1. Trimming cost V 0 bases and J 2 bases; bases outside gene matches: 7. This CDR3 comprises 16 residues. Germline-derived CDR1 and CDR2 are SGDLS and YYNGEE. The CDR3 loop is CASSVEGATGQETQYF. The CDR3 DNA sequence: TGTGCCAGCAGCGTAGAGGGGGCGACAGGACAAGAGACCCAGTACTTC.

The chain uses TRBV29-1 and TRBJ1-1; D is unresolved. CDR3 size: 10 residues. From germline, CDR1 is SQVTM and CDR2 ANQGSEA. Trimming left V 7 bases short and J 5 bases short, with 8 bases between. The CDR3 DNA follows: TGCAGCGCCAGGAGGACTGAAGCTTTCTTT. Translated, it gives CSARRTEAFF.

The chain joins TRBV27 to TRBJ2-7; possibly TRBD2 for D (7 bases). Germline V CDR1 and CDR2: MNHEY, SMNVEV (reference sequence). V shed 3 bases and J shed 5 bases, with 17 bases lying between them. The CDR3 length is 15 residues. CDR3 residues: CASSFTGKGGDEQYF. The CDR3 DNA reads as TGTGCCAGCAGTTTCACAGGGAAAGGGGGGGACGAGCAGTACTTC.

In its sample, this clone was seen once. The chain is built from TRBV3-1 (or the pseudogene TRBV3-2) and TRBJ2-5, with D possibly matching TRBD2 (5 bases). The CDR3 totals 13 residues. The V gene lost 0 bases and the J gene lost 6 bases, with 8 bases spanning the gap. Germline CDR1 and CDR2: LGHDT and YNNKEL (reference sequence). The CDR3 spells CASSQDSAQTQYF. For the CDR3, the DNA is TGTGCCAGCAGCCAAGATAGCGCCCAGACCCAGTACTTC.

The CDR3 DNA is TGTGCCAGCAGCCAAGGGTCCCATAATGAGCAGTTCTTC. Residues: CASSQGSHNEQFF. The V call is TRBV6-5, the J call TRBJ2-1, with D hard to call. Germline V CDR1 and CDR2: MNHEY, SVGAGI. This CDR3 comprises 13 residues. V shed 6 bases and J shed 7 bases, with 13 bases lying between them.

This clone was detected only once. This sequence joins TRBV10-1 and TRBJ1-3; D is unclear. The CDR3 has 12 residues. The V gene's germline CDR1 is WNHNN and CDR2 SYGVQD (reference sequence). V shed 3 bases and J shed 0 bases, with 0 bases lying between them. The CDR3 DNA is TGCGCCAGCAGTGACTCTGGAAACACCATATATTTT. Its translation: CASSDSGNTIYF.

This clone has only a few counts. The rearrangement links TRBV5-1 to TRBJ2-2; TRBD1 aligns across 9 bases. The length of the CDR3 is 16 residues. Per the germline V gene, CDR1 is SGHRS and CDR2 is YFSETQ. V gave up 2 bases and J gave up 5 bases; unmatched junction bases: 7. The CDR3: CASSLRTGAGTGELFF. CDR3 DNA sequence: TGCGCCAGCAGCTTACGGACAGGGGCCGGGACCGGGGAGCTGTTTTTT.

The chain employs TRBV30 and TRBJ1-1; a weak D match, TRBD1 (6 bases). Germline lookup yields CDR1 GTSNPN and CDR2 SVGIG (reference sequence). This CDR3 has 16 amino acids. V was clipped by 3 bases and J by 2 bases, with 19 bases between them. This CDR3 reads CAWSLGHPLSNTEAFF. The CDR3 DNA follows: TGTGCCTGGAGCTTGGGACACCCCTTGTCTAACACTGAAGCTTTCTTT.

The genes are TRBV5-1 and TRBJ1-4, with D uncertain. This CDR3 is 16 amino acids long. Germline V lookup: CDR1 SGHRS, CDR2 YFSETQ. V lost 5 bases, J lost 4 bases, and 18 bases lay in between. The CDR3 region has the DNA TGCGCCAGCAGGCGGACTCCTGACGCTGTTAATGAAAAACTGTTTTTT. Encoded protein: CASRRTPDAVNEKLFF.

The CDR3 loop is CASSRFFEGQGAHNQPQHF. As DNA, the CDR3 is TGTGCCAGCAGCCGATTCTTTGAAGGACAGGGGGCACACAATCAGCCCCAGCATTTT. V usage is TRBV27 and J usage is TRBJ1-5, with 11 bases lining up with TRBD1. Germline CDR1 is MNHEY and CDR2 is SMNVEV (reference sequence). The CDR3 has 19 amino acids. Trimming took 6 bases from V and 3 from J; bases not matched to a gene: 16.

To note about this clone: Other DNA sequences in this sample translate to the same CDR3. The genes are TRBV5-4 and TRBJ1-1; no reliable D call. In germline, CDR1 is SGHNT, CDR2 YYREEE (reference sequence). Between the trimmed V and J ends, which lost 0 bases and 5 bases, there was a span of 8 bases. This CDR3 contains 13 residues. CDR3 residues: CASSLGRGTEAFF. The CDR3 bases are TGTGCCAGCAGCTTGGGGCGTGGGACTGAAGCTTTCTTT. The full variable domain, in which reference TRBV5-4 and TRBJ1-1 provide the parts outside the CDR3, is ETGVTQSPTHLIKTRGQQVTLRCSSQSGHNTVSWYQQALGQGPQFIFQYYREEENGRGNFPPRFSGLQFPNYSSELNVNALELDDSALYLCASSLGRGTEAFFGQGTRLTVV.

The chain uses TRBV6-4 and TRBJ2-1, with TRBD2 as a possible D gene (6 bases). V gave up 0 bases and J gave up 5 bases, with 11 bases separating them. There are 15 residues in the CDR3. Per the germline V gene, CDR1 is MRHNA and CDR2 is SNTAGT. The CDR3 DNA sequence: TGTGCCAGCAGTGACTCGACGGGGGTACACAATGAGCAGTTCTTC. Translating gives CASSDSTGVHNEQFF.

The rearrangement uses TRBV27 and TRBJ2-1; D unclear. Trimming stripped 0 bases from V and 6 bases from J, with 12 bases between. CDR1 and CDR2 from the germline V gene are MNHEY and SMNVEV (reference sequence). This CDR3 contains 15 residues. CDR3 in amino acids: CASSLSIEAFNEQFF. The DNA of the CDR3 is TGTGCCAGCAGTTTATCGATCGAGGCCTTCAATGAGCAGTTCTTC.

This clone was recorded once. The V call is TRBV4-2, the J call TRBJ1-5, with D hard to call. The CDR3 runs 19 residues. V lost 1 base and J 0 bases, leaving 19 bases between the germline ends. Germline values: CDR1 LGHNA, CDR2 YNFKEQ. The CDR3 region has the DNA TGTGCCAGCAGCCAAGCGGGAGATTCAGGCCATTATAGCAATCAGCCCCAGCATTTT. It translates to CASSQAGDSGHYSNQPQHF.

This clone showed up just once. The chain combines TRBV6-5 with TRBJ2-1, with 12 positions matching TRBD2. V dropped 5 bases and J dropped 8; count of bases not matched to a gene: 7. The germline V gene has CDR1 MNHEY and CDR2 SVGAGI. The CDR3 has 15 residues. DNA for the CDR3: TGTGCCAGCAGTAGGGGGACTAGCGGGCCATATGAGCAGTTCTTC. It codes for CASSRGTSGPYEQFF.

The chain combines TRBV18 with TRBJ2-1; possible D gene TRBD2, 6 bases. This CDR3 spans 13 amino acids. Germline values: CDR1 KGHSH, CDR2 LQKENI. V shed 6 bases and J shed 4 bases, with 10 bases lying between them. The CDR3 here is CASSPAGYNEQFF. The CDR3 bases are TGTGCCAGCTCTCCAGCGGGTTACAATGAGCAGTTCTTC.

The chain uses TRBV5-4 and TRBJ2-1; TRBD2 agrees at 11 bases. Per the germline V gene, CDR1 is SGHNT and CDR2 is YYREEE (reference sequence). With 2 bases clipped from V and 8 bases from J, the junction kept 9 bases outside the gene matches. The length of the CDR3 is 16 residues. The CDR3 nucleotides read TGTGCCAGCAGCTTCGGTGTAGCGGGAGGGTCGGATGAGCAGTTCTTC. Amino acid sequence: CASSFGVAGGSDEQFF.

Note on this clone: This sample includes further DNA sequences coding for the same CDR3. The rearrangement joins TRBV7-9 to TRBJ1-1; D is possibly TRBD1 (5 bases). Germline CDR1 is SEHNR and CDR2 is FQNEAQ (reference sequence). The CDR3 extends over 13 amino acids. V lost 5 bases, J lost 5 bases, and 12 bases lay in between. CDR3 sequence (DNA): TGTGCCAGCAGCCCGTCTGGGGCGACTGAAGCTTTCTTT. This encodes CASSPSGATEAFF.

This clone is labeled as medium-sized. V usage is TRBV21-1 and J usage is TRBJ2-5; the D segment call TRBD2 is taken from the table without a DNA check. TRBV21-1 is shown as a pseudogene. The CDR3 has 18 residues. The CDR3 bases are TGTGCCAGCAGCAAATTTCGCCCCGGACTAGCGGTACAAGAGACCCAGTACTTC. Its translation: CASSKFRPGLAVQETQYF.

CDR3 loop: CATSKGEYDEKLFF. The CDR3 DNA is TGTGCCACCAGCAAAGGGGAGTATGATGAAAAACTGTTTTTT. The chain carries TRBV15 and TRBJ1-4; tentatively, D is TRBD1 (5 bases). This CDR3 contains 14 residues. Germline CDR1 and CDR2: LNHNV and YYDKDF (reference sequence). V dropped 4 bases and J dropped 6 bases, with 12 bases sitting between them.

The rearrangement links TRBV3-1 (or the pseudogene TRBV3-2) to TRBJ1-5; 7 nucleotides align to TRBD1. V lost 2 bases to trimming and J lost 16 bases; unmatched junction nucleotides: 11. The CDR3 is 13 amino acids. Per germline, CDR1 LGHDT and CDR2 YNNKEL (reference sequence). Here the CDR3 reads CASSQTVRGRQHF. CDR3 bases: TGTGCCAGCAGCCAAACGGTAAGGGGGCGCCAACATTTT.

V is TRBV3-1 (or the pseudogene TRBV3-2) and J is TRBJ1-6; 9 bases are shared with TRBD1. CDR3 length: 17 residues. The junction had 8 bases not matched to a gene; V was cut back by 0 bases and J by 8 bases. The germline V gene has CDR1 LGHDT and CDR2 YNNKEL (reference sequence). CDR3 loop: CASSQDGWGQGDSPLHF. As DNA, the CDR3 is TGTGCCAGCAGCCAAGATGGGTGGGGACAGGGAGATTCACCCCTCCACTTT.

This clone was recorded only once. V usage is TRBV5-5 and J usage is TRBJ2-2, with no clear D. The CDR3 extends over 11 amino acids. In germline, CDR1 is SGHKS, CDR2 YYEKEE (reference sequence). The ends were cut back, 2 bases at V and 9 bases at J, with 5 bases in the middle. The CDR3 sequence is CASSFGWELFF. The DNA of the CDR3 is TGTGCCAGCAGCTTCGGTTGGGAGCTGTTTTTT.

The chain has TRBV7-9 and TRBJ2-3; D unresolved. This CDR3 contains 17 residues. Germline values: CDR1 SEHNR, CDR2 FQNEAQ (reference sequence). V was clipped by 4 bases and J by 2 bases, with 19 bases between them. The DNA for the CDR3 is TGTGCCAGCAGCTCTCCTCGGGCGTCTCCGATCACAGATACGCAGTATTTT. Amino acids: CASSSPRASPITDTQYF.

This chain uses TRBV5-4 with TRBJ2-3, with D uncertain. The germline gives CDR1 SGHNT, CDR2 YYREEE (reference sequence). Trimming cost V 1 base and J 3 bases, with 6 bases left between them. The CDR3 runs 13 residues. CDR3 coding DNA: TGTGCCAGCAGCTTGATGCCAACAGATACGCAGTATTTT. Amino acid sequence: CASSLMPTDTQYF.